This TCR beta chain was sequenced for a study of response to subunit inactivated influenza vaccine. This clonotype was detected only a few times. MiXCR, run by TCRdb on the RT-PCR reads, gives a single entry per CDR3 protein. The sample yields more than 450,000 distinct CDR3 sequences, about 11% seen once. The same sample was also studied in work on T cells expressing NK-cell markers. This second study says: UMIs were included in TCR beta cDNA generated by 5'RACE template switching. Repertoire data for TCR beta were derived from sorted T cells (CD3+CD56+NKG2C+, CD3+CD56+NKG2C- and CD3+CD56-NKG2C+).

This receptor was identified in a man between 45 and 60 years old who received an inactivated influenza vaccine. This specimen consisted of PBMCs from blood, obtained on the day of vaccination.

CDR3 coding DNA: TGCGCCAGCAGCCAAGATCGGGCGGGGGCCCAGTATTTT. Its protein is CASSQDRAGAQYF. The chain is built from TRBV4-3 and TRBJ2-3; D might be TRBD2 (7 bases). Trimming removed 0 bases from V and 12 bases from J, with 13 bases in between. Looked up from germline, CDR1 is LGHNA and CDR2 is YSLEER. This CDR3 comprises 13 residues.